The 23 T cell receptor beta chains listed next were all sequenced from one sample in a study of T-cell memory formation after mild COVID-19. TCRdb re-derived calls from the 5' RACE reads in MiXCR, one entry per CDR3 protein. The repertoire has about 430,000 distinct CDR3 sequences, about a sixth of them found once; the top ten carry approximately 21%. The material sequenced was PBMCs or a T cell subset sorted from them (not recorded which). The receptor source for this set is a man younger than 35 who had mild COVID-19 (a few samples of this study predate the infection). Cell type and time point are not known.

This clonotype was observed a handful of times. The V gene is TRBV27, the J gene TRBJ1-1, with D unclear. Trimming removed 3 bases from V and 4 bases from J, with 9 bases in between. CDR1 is MNHEY, CDR2 SMNVEV, per germline (reference sequence). The CDR3 runs 13 residues. CDR3 amino acids: CASSLRSFTEAFF. The CDR3 coding sequence is TGTGCCAGCAGTTTGAGGAGTTTCACTGAAGCTTTCTTT.

The table lists this clonotype with a few counts. The rearrangement links TRBV12-3 or TRBV12-4 to TRBJ2-1, with 11 bases matching TRBD1. V lost 6 bases, J lost 7 bases, and 5 bases stayed unmatched. The CDR3 sequence is 14 residues long. CDR3 DNA: TGTGCCAGCAGACGGGACAGGGGGTGGAATGAGCAGTTCTTC. Translating it yields CASRRDRGWNEQFF.

V usage is TRBV20-1 and J usage is TRBJ1-4; 12 nucleotides align to TRBD1. Germline assignment: CDR1 DFQATT and CDR2 SNEGSKA (reference sequence). V lost 3 bases and J lost 8; bases outside the gene matches: 1. This CDR3 region has 13 residues. The CDR3 loop is CSARGQGAEKLFF. In DNA form, the CDR3 reads TGCAGTGCTAGGGGACAGGGGGCCGAAAAACTGTTTTTT.

The chain recombines TRBV6-2 or TRBV6-3 with TRBJ2-3; a possible D gene is TRBD2 (6 bases). Trimming stripped 4 bases from V and 9 bases from J, with 23 bases between. Germline lookup yields CDR1 MNHEY and CDR2 SVGEGT. The CDR3 consists of 16 residues. The CDR3 nucleotides are TGTGCCAGCAGTTCCCCCTCGGGTGGAGCACGGGGGACGCAGTATTTT. Protein: CASSSPSGGARGTQYF.

The gene calls are TRBV5-1 and TRBJ1-5; tentatively, D is TRBD1 (5 bases). Germline V lookup: CDR1 SGHRS, CDR2 YFSETQ. Trimming took off 4 bases at V and 0 bases at J, with 14 bases between the two ends. This CDR3 comprises 16 residues. The CDR3 DNA reads TGCGCCAGCAGCCTGGGGGACGGGTATAGCAATCAGCCCCAGCATTTT. Encoded protein: CASSLGDGYSNQPQHF.

This clonotype was recorded at least ten times. V gene TRBV7-9 combines with J gene TRBJ2-3, with a weak D call TRBD1 (6 bases). V was clipped by 5 bases and J by 4 bases, with 10 bases between them. The CDR3 consists of 13 residues. Germline-derived CDR1 and CDR2 are SEHNR and FQNEAQ (reference sequence). CDR3: CASSPDSPDTQYF. In DNA form, the CDR3 reads TGTGCCAGCAGCCCGGACAGTCCAGATACGCAGTATTTT.

This clonotype was seen only a few times. A read error may produce the germline difference seen at one junction end. The rearrangement uses TRBV5-1 and TRBJ1-2; D gene uncertain. The germline CDR1 and CDR2 sequences are SGHRS and YFSETQ. This CDR3 is 14 amino acids long. CDR3 residues: CASTLVGDNYGYTF. CDR3 in DNA: TGCGCCAGCACCTTGGTTGGGGATAACTATGGCTACACCTTC.

This clonotype was recorded many times. This chain joins TRBV7-8 and TRBJ2-6, with a possible D match to TRBD2 (5 bases). Deletions cut 0 bases from V and 0 bases from J, with 12 bases between. This CDR3 is 18 amino acids long. Germline V gene lookup returns CDR1 SGHVS and CDR2 FQNEAQ. The CDR3 nucleotides read TGTGCCAGCAGCTTAGCAGGGTTGGACTTCTCTGGGGCCAACGTCCTGACTTTC. Its translation: CASSLAGLDFSGANVLTF.

The V gene is TRBV5-4, the J gene TRBJ2-7; 11 bases match TRBD1. CDR1 and CDR2 (germline): SGHNT, YYREEE (reference sequence). The CDR3 contains 14 residues. V lost 2 bases, J lost 6 bases, and 4 bases stayed unmatched. This CDR3 reads CASSFGTGGGEQYF. The CDR3 DNA reads TGTGCCAGCAGCTTCGGGACAGGGGGTGGCGAGCAGTACTTC. Based on the CDR3 plus reference TRBV5-4 and TRBJ2-7, the full variable domain is ETGVTQSPTHLIKTRGQQVTLRCSSQSGHNTVSWYQQALGQGPQFIFQYYREEENGRGNFPPRFSGLQFPNYSSELNVNALELDDSALYLCASSFGTGGGEQYFGPGTRLTVT.

The chain uses TRBV20-1 and TRBJ2-7; 7 bases align to TRBD2. The CDR3 has 13 residues. The germline V gene has CDR1 DFQATT and CDR2 SNEGSKA (reference sequence). V was pared by 6 bases and J by 0 bases, with 5 bases of the junction left unmatched. DNA for the CDR3: TGCAGTGCGGGGGGGGGAAGCTCCTACGAGCAGTACGTC. It codes for CSAGGGSSYEQYV.

The chain uses TRBV5-1 and TRBJ2-1, with TRBD2 matching over 7 bases. CDR1 and CDR2 (germline): SGHRS, YFSETQ. J was trimmed by 0 bases and V by 0 bases; bases with no gene match: 6. The CDR3 loop spans 17 amino acids. CDR3 sequence reads: CASSLEGGGASYNEQFF. The DNA of the CDR3 is TGCGCCAGCAGCTTGGAGGGCGGGGGAGCCTCCTACAATGAGCAGTTCTTC.

This clonotype was recorded many times. The gene calls are TRBV5-5 and TRBJ2-5, with TRBD1 as a possible D gene (5 bases). V was pared by 2 bases and J by 1 base, with 21 bases between. Germline V gives CDR1 SGHKS, CDR2 YYEKEE (reference sequence). The CDR3 loop spans 18 amino acids. In nucleotides, the CDR3 is TGTGCCAGCAGCTTTAATCCTCTAACAGGAGTCCTCCAAGAGACCCAGTACTTC. Residues: CASSFNPLTGVLQETQYF.

This clonotype turned up a few times. The chain recombines TRBV6-5 with TRBJ2-5; 9 bases are shared with TRBD1. Trimming at V came to 2 bases and at J to 4 bases, leaving 5 bases not matched to a gene. Germline V CDR1 and CDR2: MNHEY, SVGAGI. The CDR3 has 15 residues. The CDR3, as DNA: TGTGCCAGCAGTTACCGCAGGACAGGGGTAGAGACCCAGTACTTC. It translates to CASSYRRTGVETQYF.

This clonotype has only a few counts. The V and J genes are TRBV20-1 and TRBJ2-1; the D is unclear. Germline CDR1 reads DFQATT; CDR2 reads SNEGSKA (reference sequence). CDR3 size: 14 residues. V was cut by 6 bases and J by 0 bases, with 12 bases left in between. CDR3 sequence reads: CSAIKVNSYNEQFF. For the CDR3, the DNA is TGCAGTGCCATAAAGGTCAACTCCTACAATGAGCAGTTCTTC.

There are many counts of this clonotype. The chain recombines TRBV7-3 with TRBJ2-1, with 12 bases aligning to TRBD2. This CDR3 comprises 17 residues. From germline, CDR1 is SGHTA and CDR2 FQGTGA. Trimming cost V 4 bases and J 2 bases; bases outside gene matches: 6. In nucleotides, the CDR3 is TGTGCCAGCAGCTCCGGACTAGCGGGGAATCCCTACAATGAGCAGTTCTTC. Translation gives CASSSGLAGNPYNEQFF.

With respect to this clonotype: This may arise from a read error, as a much more abundant clone is one base away. The rearrangement uses TRBV7-2 and TRBJ2-1; 9 positions match TRBD2. Looked up from germline, CDR1 is SGHTA and CDR2 is FQGNSA. The CDR3 consists of 14 residues. CDR3 sequence (DNA): TGTGCCAGCAGATTAGGGCGGGGGGGCTATGAGCAGTTCTTC. It yields the protein CASRLGRGGYEQFF.

As for this clonotype: A read error is possible here, since a much larger clone lies one base away. The rearrangement uses TRBV5-1 and TRBJ2-3, with a weak D call TRBD2 (6 bases). Germline values: CDR1 SGHRS, CDR2 YFSETQ. Trimming shortened V by 4 bases and J by 0 bases, and 18 bases separated the two germline ends. The CDR3 length is 17 residues. This CDR3 reads CASSRAGPPTSTDTQYF. The CDR3 bases are TGCGCCAGCAGCCGGGCGGGACCCCCAACAAGCACAGATACGCAGTATTTT. Combining the CDR3 with reference TRBV5-1 and TRBJ2-3 gives the whole variable domain KAGVTQTPRYLIKTRGQQVTLSCSPISGHRSVSWYQQTPGQGLQFLFEYFSETQRNKGNFPGRFSGRQFSNSRSEMNVSTLELGDSALYLCASSRAGPPTSTDTQYFGPGTRLTVL.

The gene calls are TRBV27 and TRBJ2-1; perhaps TRBD2 as D (6 bases). There are 15 residues in the CDR3. Trimming pared 0 bases from V and 5 bases from J, leaving 11 bases between. Looked up from germline, CDR1 is MNHEY and CDR2 is SMNVEV (reference sequence). CDR3 DNA: TGTGCCAGCAGTTTATCTTTAGGCGGGAACAATGAGCAGTTCTTC. This gives the protein CASSLSLGGNNEQFF.

The chain uses TRBV7-9 and TRBJ2-3; 7 bases map to TRBD2. V lost 5 bases, J lost 2 bases, and 13 bases stayed unmatched. CDR3 length equals 17 residues. CDR1 and CDR2 from the germline V gene are SEHNR and FQNEAQ (reference sequence). The CDR3 loop reads CASSPWTIGGITDTQYF. CDR3 DNA: TGTGCCAGCAGCCCCTGGACTATCGGGGGGATCACAGATACGCAGTATTTT.

The CDR3 reads CASSQPEPGANVLTF. CDR3 sequence (DNA): TGCGCCAGCAGCCAGCCTGAGCCCGGGGCCAACGTCCTGACTTTC. The chain uses TRBV5-1 and TRBJ2-6; D uncertain. The CDR3 totals 15 residues. Germline assignment: CDR1 SGHRS and CDR2 YFSETQ. V was pared by 4 bases and J by 4 bases, with 12 bases between.

CDR3 in amino acids: CASSETGVSQYF. The CDR3 nucleotides are TGTGCCAGCAGTGAGACAGGGGTGTCGCAGTATTTT. This chain uses TRBV2 with TRBJ2-3; 8 bases are shared with TRBD1. Per the germline V gene, CDR1 is SNHLY and CDR2 is FYNNEI. V dropped 3 bases and J dropped 10; count of bases not matched to a gene: 3. The CDR3 extends over 12 amino acids.

This chain links TRBV20-1 with TRBJ1-2, with unresolved D. V shed 5 bases and J shed 8 bases, with 15 bases lying between them. CDR1 and CDR2 (germline): DFQATT, SNEGSKA (reference sequence). The CDR3 has 12 amino acids. The CDR3, as DNA: TGCAGTGCTTTTCATGGTGTGAGGGGCTACACCTTC. It specifies CSAFHGVRGYTF.

V gene TRBV10-2 combines with J gene TRBJ2-5, with a tentative D call TRBD2 (5 bases). The V gene lost 7 bases and the J gene lost 5 bases, with 8 bases spanning the gap. The germline gives CDR1 WSHSY, CDR2 SAAADI. The CDR3 has 11 amino acids. The CDR3 sequence: CASTAGETQYF. CDR3 DNA: TGCGCCAGCACCGCGGGTGAGACCCAGTACTTC.